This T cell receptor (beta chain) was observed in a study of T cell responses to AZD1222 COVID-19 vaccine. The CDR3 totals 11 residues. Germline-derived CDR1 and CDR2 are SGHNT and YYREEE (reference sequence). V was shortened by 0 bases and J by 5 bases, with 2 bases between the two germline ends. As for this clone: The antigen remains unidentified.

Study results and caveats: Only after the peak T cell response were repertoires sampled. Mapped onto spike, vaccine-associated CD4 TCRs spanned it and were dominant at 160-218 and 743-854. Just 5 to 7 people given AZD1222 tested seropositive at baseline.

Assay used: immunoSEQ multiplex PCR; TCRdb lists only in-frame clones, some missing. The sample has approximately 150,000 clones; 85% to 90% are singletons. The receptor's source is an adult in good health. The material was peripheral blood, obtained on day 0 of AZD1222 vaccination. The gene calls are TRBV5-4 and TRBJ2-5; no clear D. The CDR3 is CASSLAETQYF. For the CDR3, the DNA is TGTGCCAGCAGCTTGGCGGAGACCCAGTACTTC.